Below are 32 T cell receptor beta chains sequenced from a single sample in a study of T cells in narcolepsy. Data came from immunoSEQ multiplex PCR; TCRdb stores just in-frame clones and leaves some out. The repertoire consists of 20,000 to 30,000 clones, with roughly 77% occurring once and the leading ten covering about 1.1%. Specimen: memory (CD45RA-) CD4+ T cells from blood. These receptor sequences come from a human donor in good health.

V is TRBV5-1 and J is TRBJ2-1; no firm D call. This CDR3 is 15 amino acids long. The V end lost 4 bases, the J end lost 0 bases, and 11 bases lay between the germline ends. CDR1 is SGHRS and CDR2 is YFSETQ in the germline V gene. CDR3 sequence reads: CASSPDGYSYNEQFF. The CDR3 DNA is TGCGCCAGCAGCCCTGACGGATACTCCTACAATGAGCAGTTCTTC. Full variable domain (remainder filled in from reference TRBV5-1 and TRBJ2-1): KAGVTQTPRYLIKTRGQQVTLSCSPISGHRSVSWYQQTPGQGLQFLFEYFSETQRNKGNFPGRFSGRQFSNSRSEMNVSTLELGDSALYLCASSPDGYSYNEQFFGPGTRLTVL.

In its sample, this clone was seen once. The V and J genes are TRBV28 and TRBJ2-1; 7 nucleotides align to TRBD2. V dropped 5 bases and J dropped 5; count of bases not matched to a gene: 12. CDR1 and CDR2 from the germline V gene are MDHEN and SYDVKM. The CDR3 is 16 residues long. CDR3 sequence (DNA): TGTGCCAGCAGTCGCCCCTCACTAGCGCTTAACAATGAGCAGTTCTTC. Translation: CASSRPSLALNNEQFF.

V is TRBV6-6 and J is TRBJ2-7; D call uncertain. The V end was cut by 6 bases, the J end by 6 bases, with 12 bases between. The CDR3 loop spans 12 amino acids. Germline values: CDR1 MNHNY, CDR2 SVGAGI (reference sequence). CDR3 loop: CASSNGQFEQYF. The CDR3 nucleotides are TGTGCCAGCAGCAACGGGCAGTTCGAGCAGTACTTC.

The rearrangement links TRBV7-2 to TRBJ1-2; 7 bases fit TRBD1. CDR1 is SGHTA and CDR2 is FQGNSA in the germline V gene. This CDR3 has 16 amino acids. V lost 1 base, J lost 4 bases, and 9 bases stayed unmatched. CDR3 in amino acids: CASSLVPRQGSYGYTF. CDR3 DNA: TGTGCCAGCAGCTTAGTCCCCCGACAGGGCTCCTATGGCTACACCTTC.

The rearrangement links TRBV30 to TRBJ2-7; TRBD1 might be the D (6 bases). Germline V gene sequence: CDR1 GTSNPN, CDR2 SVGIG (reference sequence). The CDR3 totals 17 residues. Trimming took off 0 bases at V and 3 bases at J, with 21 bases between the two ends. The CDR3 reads CAWSVRPQQGTIYEQYF. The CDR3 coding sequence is TGTGCCTGGAGTGTCCGCCCCCAACAGGGTACCATCTACGAGCAGTACTTC.

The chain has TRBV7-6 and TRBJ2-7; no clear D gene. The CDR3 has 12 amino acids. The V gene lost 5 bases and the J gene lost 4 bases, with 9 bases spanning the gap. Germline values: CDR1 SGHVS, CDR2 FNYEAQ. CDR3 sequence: CASSANRYEQYF. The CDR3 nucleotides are TGTGCCAGCAGCGCTAATAGGTACGAGCAGTACTTC.

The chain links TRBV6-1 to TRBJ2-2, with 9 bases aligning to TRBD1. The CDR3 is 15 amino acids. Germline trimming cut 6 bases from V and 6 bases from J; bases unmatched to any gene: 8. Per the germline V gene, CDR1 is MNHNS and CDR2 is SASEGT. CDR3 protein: CASRGGQGSSGELFF. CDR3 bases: TGTGCCAGCAGGGGCGGACAGGGGAGTTCCGGGGAGCTGTTTTTT.

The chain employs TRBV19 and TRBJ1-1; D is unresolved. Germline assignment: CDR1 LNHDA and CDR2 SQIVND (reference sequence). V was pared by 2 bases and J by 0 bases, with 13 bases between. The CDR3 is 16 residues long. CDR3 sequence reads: CASSIRRADMNTEAFF. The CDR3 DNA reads TGTGCCAGTAGTATACGCCGGGCAGATATGAACACTGAAGCTTTCTTT.

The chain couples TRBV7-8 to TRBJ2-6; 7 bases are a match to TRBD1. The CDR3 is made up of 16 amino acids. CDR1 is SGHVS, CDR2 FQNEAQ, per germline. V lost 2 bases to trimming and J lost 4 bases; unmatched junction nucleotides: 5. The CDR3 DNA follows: TGTGCCAGCAGCTTATTTCAGGGGGAAGGGGCCAACGTCCTGACTTTC. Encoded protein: CASSLFQGEGANVLTF.

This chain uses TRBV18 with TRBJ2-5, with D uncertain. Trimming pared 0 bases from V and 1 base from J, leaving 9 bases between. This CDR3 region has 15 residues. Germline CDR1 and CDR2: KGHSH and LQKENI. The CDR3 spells CASSPPATPQETQYF. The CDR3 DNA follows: TGTGCCAGCTCACCACCTGCAACTCCCCAAGAGACCCAGTACTTC.

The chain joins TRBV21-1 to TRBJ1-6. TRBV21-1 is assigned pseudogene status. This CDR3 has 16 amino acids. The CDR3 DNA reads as TGTGCCAGCAGCAAAGCGCCCAGGGGAGGTAATTCACCCCTCCACTTT. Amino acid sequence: CASSKAPRGGNSPLHF.

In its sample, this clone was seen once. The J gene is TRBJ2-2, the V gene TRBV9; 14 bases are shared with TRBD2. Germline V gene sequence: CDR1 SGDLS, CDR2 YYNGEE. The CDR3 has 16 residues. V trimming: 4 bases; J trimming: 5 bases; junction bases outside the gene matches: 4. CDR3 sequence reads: CASSSGLAGVTGELFF. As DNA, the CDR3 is TGTGCCAGCAGCTCGGGACTAGCGGGAGTAACCGGGGAGCTGTTTTTT. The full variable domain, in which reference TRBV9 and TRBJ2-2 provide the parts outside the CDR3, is DSGVTQTPKHLITATGQRVTLRCSPRSGDLSVYWYQQSLDQGLQFLIQYYNGEERAKGNILERFSAQQFPDLHSELNLSSLELGDSALYFCASSSGLAGVTGELFFGEGSRLTVL.

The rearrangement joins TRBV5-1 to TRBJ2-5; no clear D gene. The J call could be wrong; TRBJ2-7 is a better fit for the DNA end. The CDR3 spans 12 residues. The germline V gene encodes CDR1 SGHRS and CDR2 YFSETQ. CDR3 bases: TGCGCCAGCAGCCCCGATATCTACGAGCAGTACTTC. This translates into CASSPDIYEQYF.

CDR3 loop: CASSLDRVGNSPLHF. The CDR3 DNA reads as TGTGCCAGCAGCTTAGATCGGGTAGGGAATTCACCCCTCCACTTT. The rearrangement joins TRBV11-2 to TRBJ1-6; D gene unclear. Trimming cost V 0 bases and J 7 bases, with 10 bases left between them. CDR3 length: 15 residues. Germline CDR1 and CDR2: SGHAT and FQNNGV.

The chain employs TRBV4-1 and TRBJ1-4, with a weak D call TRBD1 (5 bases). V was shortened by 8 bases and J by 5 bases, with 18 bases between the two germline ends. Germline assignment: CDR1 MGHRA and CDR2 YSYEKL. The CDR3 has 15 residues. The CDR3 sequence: CASGGYSAVNEKLFF. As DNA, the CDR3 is TGCGCCAGCGGGGGTTACAGCGCTGTCAATGAAAAACTGTTTTTT.

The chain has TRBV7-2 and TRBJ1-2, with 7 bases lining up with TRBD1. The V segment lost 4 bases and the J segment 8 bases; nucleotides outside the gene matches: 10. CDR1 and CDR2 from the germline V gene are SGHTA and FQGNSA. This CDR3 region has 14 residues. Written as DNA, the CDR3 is TGTGCCAGCAGCTCAAGGACAGGCATGGACGGCTACACCTTC. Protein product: CASSSRTGMDGYTF.

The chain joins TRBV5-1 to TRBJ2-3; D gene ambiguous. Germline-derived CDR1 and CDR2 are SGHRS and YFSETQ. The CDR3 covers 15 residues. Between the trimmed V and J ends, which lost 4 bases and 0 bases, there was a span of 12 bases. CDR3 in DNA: TGCGCCAGCAGCCTAGACGTAACTAGCACAGATACGCAGTATTTT. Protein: CASSLDVTSTDTQYF.

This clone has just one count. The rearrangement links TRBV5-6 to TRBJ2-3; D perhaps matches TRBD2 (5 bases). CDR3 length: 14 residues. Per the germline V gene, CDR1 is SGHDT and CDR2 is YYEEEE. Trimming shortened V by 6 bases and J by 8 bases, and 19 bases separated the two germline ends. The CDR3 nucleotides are TGTGCCAGCACCCCAGGACGGGGTCGAGCTACGCAGTATTTT. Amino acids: CASTPGRGRATQYF.

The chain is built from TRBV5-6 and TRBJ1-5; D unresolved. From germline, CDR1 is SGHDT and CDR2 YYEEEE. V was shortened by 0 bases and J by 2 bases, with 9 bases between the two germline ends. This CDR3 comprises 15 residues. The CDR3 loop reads CASSLGGLGNQPQHF. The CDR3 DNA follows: TGTGCCAGCAGCTTGGGTGGGTTGGGCAATCAGCCCCAGCATTTT.

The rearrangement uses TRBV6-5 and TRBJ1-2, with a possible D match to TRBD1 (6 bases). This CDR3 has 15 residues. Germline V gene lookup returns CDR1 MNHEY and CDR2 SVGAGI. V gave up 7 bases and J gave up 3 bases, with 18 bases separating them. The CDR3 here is CASTGAEQGHYGYTF. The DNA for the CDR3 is TGTGCCAGCACGGGGGCGGAACAGGGCCACTATGGCTACACCTTC.

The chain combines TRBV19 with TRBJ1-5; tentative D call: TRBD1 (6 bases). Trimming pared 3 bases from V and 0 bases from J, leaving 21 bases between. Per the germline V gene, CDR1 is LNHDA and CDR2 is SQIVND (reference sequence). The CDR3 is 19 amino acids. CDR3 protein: CASSMEGVSNTYSNQPQHF. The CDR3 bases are TGTGCCAGTAGTATGGAGGGGGTTTCGAATACCTATAGCAATCAGCCCCAGCATTTT.

The DNA for the CDR3 is TGTGCCAGTAGATTGGGACAGGCTCAAGAAGCTTTCTTT. Its translation: CASRLGQAQEAFF. The J gene is TRBJ1-1, the V gene TRBV19, with 8 nucleotides matching TRBD1. The CDR3 runs to 13 residues. V lost 6 bases to trimming and J lost 8 bases; unmatched junction nucleotides: 8. From germline, CDR1 is LNHDA and CDR2 SQIVND (reference sequence).

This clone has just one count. CDR3 sequence reads: CASSYSGPRAGYTF. In nucleotides, the CDR3 is TGTGCCAGCAGTTACAGCGGCCCGCGGGCTGGCTACACCTTC. The chain employs TRBV6-5 and TRBJ1-2, with D unresolved. The CDR3 is 14 residues long. Looked up from germline, CDR1 is MNHEY and CDR2 is SVGAGI. V gave up 2 bases and J gave up 7 bases, with 14 bases separating them.

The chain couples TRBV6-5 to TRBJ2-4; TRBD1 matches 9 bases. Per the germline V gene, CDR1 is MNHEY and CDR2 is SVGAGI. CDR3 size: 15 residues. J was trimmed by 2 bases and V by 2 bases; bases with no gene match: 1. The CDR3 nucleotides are TGTGCCAGCAGTTACACAGGGGGCTCCAAAAACATTCAGTACTTC. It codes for CASSYTGGSKNIQYF.

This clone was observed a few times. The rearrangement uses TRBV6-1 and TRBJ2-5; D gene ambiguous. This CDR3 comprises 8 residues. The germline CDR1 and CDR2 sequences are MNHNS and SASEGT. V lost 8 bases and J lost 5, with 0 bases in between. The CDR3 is CASETQYF. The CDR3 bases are TGTGCCAGCGAGACCCAGTACTTC.

CDR3 residues: CASSFGQGVYNSPLHF. CDR3 nucleotides: TGCGCCAGCAGCTTCGGACAGGGGGTCTATAATTCACCCCTCCACTTT. The genes are TRBV5-1 and TRBJ1-6; 10 nucleotides match TRBD1. CDR1 SGHRS and CDR2 YFSETQ come from the germline V gene. The CDR3 is made up of 16 amino acids. The trim removed 2 bases at V and 3 bases at J, leaving 2 bases unmatched.

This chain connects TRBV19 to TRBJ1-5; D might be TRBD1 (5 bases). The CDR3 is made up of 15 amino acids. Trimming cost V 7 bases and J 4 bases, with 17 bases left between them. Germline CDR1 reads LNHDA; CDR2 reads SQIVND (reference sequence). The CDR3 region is CASTPGLVGNQPQHF. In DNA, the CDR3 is TGTGCCAGTACCCCGGGACTCGTCGGGAATCAGCCCCAGCATTTT.

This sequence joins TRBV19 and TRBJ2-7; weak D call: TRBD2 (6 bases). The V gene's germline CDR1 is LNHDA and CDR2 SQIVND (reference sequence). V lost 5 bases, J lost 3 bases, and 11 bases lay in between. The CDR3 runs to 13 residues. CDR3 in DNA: TGTGCCAGTAGTTCGACTAGTCTCTACGAGCAGTACTTC. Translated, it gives CASSSTSLYEQYF.

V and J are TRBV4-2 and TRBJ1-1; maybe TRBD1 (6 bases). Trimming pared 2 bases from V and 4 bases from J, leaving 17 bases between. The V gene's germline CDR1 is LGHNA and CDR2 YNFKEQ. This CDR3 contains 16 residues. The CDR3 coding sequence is TGTGCCAGCAGCCAAAGTGTCGGGGGCACGGGCACTGAAGCTTTCTTT. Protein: CASSQSVGGTGTEAFF.

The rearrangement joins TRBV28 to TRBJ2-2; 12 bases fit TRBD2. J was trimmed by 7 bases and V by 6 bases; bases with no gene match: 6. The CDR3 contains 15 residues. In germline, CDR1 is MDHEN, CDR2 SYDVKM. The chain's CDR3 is CASRVTSGSGGELFF. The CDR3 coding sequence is TGTGCCAGCAGAGTGACTAGCGGGAGTGGCGGGGAGCTGTTTTTT.

The CDR3 sequence is CASSSGDSYGYTF. The CDR3 DNA sequence: TGCGCCAGCAGCTCCGGTGACAGCTATGGCTACACCTTC. V and J are TRBV5-1 and TRBJ1-2, with D perhaps matching TRBD1 (5 bases). The CDR3 length is 13 residues. CDR1 SGHRS and CDR2 YFSETQ come from the germline V gene. The V and J ends lost 3 bases and 4 bases respectively, with 10 bases between them.

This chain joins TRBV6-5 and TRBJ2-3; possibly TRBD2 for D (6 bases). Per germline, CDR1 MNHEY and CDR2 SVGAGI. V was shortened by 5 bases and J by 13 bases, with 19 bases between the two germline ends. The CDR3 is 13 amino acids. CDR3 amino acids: CASSEFPRGGEYF. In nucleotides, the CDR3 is TGTGCCAGCAGTGAATTCCCTAGGGGCGGGGAGTATTTT.